This T cell receptor beta chain was recorded in a study of T cell responses to AZD1222 COVID-19 vaccine. Study overall: Second doses that came at about 4 or about 12 weeks were put together.

Notes on the study in general: Baseline serology detected seropositivity in only six AZD1222 recipients. Mostly white British, mostly female donors; authors suggested clonal diversity may be underestimated.

Measured with immunoSEQ multiplex PCR; TCRdb has only the in-frame clones, and not every one. Here the sample spans over 100,000 clones, around 89% being singletons. Germline assignment: CDR1 SGHAT and CDR2 FQNNGV. V lost 1 base and J lost 0, with 7 bases in between. This CDR3 region has 15 residues. About this clone itself: The antigen remains undetermined.

The sequence was obtained from an adult in good health. The V and J genes are TRBV11-2 and TRBJ1-3; D unresolved. The sample was peripheral blood, taken on day 0 of AZD1222 vaccination. DNA of the CDR3: TGTGCCAGCAGCTTAGGCCCAGCCTCTGGAAACACCATATATTTT. Translated, it gives CASSLGPASGNTIYF.